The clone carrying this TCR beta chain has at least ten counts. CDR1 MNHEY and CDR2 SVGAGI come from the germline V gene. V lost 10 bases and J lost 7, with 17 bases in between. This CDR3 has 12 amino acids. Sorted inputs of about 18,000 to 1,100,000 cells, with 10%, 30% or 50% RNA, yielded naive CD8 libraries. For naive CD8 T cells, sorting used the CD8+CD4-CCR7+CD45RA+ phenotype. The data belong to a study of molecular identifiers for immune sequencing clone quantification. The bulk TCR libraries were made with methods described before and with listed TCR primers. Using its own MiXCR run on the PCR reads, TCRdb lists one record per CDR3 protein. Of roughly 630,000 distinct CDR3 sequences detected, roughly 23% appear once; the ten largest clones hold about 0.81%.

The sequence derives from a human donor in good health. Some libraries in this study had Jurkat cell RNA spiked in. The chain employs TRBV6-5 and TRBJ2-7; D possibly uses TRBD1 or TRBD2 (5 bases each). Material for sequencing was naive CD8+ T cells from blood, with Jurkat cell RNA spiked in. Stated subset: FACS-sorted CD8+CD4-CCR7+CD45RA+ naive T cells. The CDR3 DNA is TGTGCCACCGGGGCTTCAGGGCATGAGCAGTACTTC. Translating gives CATGASGHEQYF.